These 18 T cell receptor beta chains were all obtained from the same sample, sequenced in a study of OX40 agonist ivuxolimab in advanced cancers. The protocol used for the library was the immunoSEQ multiplex PCR assay. TCRdb retrieved this table from immuneACCESS and kept in-frame rearrangements only. Not all clones are present; in checked studies, unresolved V genes account for under half, and no reason is known for the remainder. The sample table holds over 100,000 clones, of which 80% to 90% were seen once. The ten largest clonotypes hold about 0.55% of the sample. The sequences come from CD4+ or CD8+ T cells sorted from blood, collected in a trial of the OX40 agonist ivuxolimab. Receptor source: an adult with an advanced solid tumor such as melanoma, head and neck, liver or kidney cancer.

This chain's CDR3 is CASSELRTSSDTQYF. The CDR3 bases are TGTGCCAGCAGTGAACTGAGGACCTCTTCGGATACGCAGTATTTT. The chain employs TRBV6-1 and TRBJ2-3; D gene ambiguous. With 2 bases removed from V and 6 bases from J, the gap between germline ends came to 15 bases. Germline values: CDR1 MNHNS, CDR2 SASEGT. This CDR3 is 15 amino acids long.

The sample holds one count of this clone. The chain combines TRBV19 with TRBJ2-6; D uncertain. This CDR3 has 16 residues. In germline, CDR1 is LNHDA, CDR2 SQIVND (reference sequence). V was cut by 7 bases and J by 2 bases, with 15 bases left in between. CDR3: CASTPYGLTGANVLTF. The CDR3 DNA reads as TGTGCCAGTACCCCTTACGGGTTGACTGGGGCCAACGTCCTGACTTTC. Full variable domain (remainder filled in from reference TRBV19 and TRBJ2-6): DGGITQSPKYLFRKEGQNVTLSCEQNLNHDAMYWYRQDPGQGLRLIYYSQIVNDFQKGDIAEGYSVSREKKESFPLTVTSAQKNPTAFYLCASTPYGLTGANVLTFGAGSRLTVL.

J is TRBJ2-7 and V is TRBV7-2, with 12 nucleotides matching TRBD2. The junction had 8 bases not matched to a gene; V was cut back by 4 bases and J by 4 bases. Germline V CDR1 and CDR2: SGHTA, FQGNSA. The CDR3 sequence is 16 residues long. This CDR3 reads CASSSLAGGPKYEQYF. CDR3 nucleotide sequence: TGTGCCAGCAGCTCTCTAGCGGGGGGGCCGAAGTACGAGCAGTACTTC.

This clone came up once. The chain employs TRBV5-6 and TRBJ1-2; maybe TRBD1 (6 bases). V was trimmed by 4 bases and J by 6 bases, leaving 16 bases between them. CDR1 and CDR2 (germline): SGHDT, YYEEEE. The CDR3 has 14 residues. The CDR3 nucleotides are TGTGCCAGCAGCCAACCCCAGGGGATGGATGGCTACACCTTC. Its protein product is CASSQPQGMDGYTF.

This chain uses TRBV5-1 with TRBJ2-5, with D possibly being TRBD1 or TRBD2 (5 bases each). The length of the CDR3 is 17 residues. Germline lookup yields CDR1 SGHRS and CDR2 YFSETQ. Trimming left V 4 bases short and J 2 bases short, with 21 bases between. The chain's CDR3 is CASSLGAGPSGQETQYF. The CDR3 DNA reads TGCGCCAGCAGCCTCGGGGCGGGTCCCAGTGGGCAAGAGACCCAGTACTTC.

J is TRBJ2-3 and V is TRBV5-1, with 8 bases lining up with TRBD2. V gave up 1 base and J gave up 2 bases; unmatched junction bases: 6. Germline V gene data show CDR1 as SGHRS and CDR2 as YFSETQ. CDR3 length: 16 amino acids. CDR3 DNA sequence: TGCGCCAGCAGCTTGCGGTCTAGCGGGCCCACAGATACGCAGTATTTT. Translated, it gives CASSLRSSGPTDTQYF. The complete variable domain, with remaining parts taken from reference TRBV5-1 and TRBJ2-3, reads KAGVTQTPRYLIKTRGQQVTLSCSPISGHRSVSWYQQTPGQGLQFLFEYFSETQRNKGNFPGRFSGRQFSNSRSEMNVSTLELGDSALYLCASSLRSSGPTDTQYFGPGTRLTVL.

The gene calls are TRBV7-2 and TRBJ1-2; 10 nucleotides agree with TRBD1. Germline CDR1 is SGHTA and CDR2 is FQGNSA. The CDR3 covers 14 residues. V lost 7 bases to trimming and J lost 2 bases; unmatched junction nucleotides: 4. This CDR3 reads CASTPGQGNYGYTF. Here the CDR3 DNA reads TGTGCCAGCACCCCGGGACAGGGGAACTATGGCTACACCTTC.

The genes are TRBV27 and TRBJ1-6; perhaps TRBD1 as D (6 bases). Trimming left V 5 bases short and J 10 bases short, with 18 bases between. CDR1 is MNHEY and CDR2 is SMNVEV in the germline V gene (reference sequence). The CDR3 extends over 15 amino acids. The CDR3, as DNA: TGTGCCAGCAGTCTCGGGACATTCTCTCAATCACCCCTCCACTTT. This sequence encodes CASSLGTFSQSPLHF.

The V gene is TRBV7-9, the J gene TRBJ1-2; D gene ambiguous. The length of the CDR3 is 12 residues. CDR1 SEHNR and CDR2 FQNEAQ come from the germline V gene (reference sequence). V was trimmed by 10 bases and J by 8 bases, leaving 17 bases between them. The CDR3 is CATPLRGGGYTF. The DNA for the CDR3 is TGTGCCACCCCCTTACGGGGAGGAGGCTACACCTTC.

The chain has TRBV7-9 and TRBJ2-2; D call uncertain. Deletions cut 5 bases from V and 5 bases from J, with 15 bases between. This CDR3 is built from 15 residues. Germline CDR1 reads SEHNR; CDR2 reads FQNEAQ (reference sequence). Written as DNA, the CDR3 is TGTGCCAGCAGCAAAAGTGGGATACGAACCGGGGAGCTGTTTTTT. As protein: CASSKSGIRTGELFF.

This sequence joins TRBV4-3 and TRBJ2-2, with D hard to call. Germline V gives CDR1 LGHNA, CDR2 YSLEER. The CDR3 is made up of 16 amino acids. V dropped 0 bases and J dropped 1 base, with 9 bases sitting between them. The CDR3 DNA follows: TGCGCCAGCAGCCAAGATACGGCTCAGAACACCGGGGAGCTGTTTTTT. Encoded protein: CASSQDTAQNTGELFF.

The J gene is TRBJ2-3, the V gene TRBV10-3; D unclear. The CDR3 spans 14 residues. The V end lost 6 bases, the J end lost 2 bases, and 12 bases lay between the germline ends. CDR1 and CDR2 from the germline V gene are ENHRY and SYGVKD. The chain's CDR3 is CAIRTNTITDTQYF. Here the CDR3 DNA reads TGTGCCATCAGGACAAATACCATCACAGATACGCAGTATTTT.

V is TRBV7-2 and J is TRBJ1-4, with TRBD1 matching 8 bases. After removal of 4 bases from V and 5 bases from J, the junction contained 6 bases not matched to a gene. The CDR3 consists of 15 residues. The germline V gene has CDR1 SGHTA and CDR2 FQGNSA. The CDR3 spells CASSSTGQGNEKLFF. CDR3 DNA sequence: TGTGCCAGCAGCTCTACTGGACAGGGCAATGAAAAACTGTTTTTT.

The V and J genes are TRBV7-9 and TRBJ2-3; 10 bases match TRBD2. The junction had 6 bases not matched to a gene; V was cut back by 6 bases and J by 0 bases. The germline CDR1 and CDR2 sequences are SEHNR and FQNEAQ (reference sequence). The CDR3 is 16 amino acids. CDR3 sequence (DNA): TGTGCCAGCAGTGGGCCGGGACTAGCGAGCACAGATACGCAGTATTTT. It is translated as CASSGPGLASTDTQYF. Full variable domain (outside the CDR3, taken from reference TRBV7-9 and TRBJ2-3): DTGVSQNPRHKITKRGQNVTFRCDPISEHNRLYWYRQTLGQGPEFLTYFQNEAQLEKSRLLSDRFSAERPKGSFSTLEIQRTEQGDSAMYLCASSGPGLASTDTQYFGPGTRLTVL.

The genes are TRBV7-9 and TRBJ1-5, with D hard to call. CDR3 length: 15 residues. V was trimmed by 5 bases and J by 2 bases, leaving 13 bases between them. CDR1 and CDR2 from the germline V gene are SEHNR and FQNEAQ (reference sequence). As DNA, the CDR3 is TGTGCCAGCAGCCCCCACGGGAGGGGCAATCAGCCCCAGCATTTT. This encodes CASSPHGRGNQPQHF.

The table lists this clone with a few counts. This chain uses TRBV4-1 with TRBJ1-4; D uncertain. This CDR3 contains 15 residues. Between the trimmed V and J ends, which lost 1 base and 0 bases, there was a span of 6 bases. Germline CDR1 MGHRA, CDR2 YSYEKL. The CDR3 loop reads CASSQGRATNEKLFF. The DNA for the CDR3 is TGCGCCAGCAGCCAAGGCAGAGCAACTAATGAAAAACTGTTTTTT.

The genes are TRBV5-3 and TRBJ2-2; 7 bases agree with TRBD1. TRBV5-3 is flagged as an ORF with uncertain function. The CDR3 has 15 amino acids. Unmatched junction bases numbered 0, after V lost 0 bases and J lost 1 base. In DNA form, the CDR3 reads TGTGCCAGAAGCTTGGGGACAGGGAACACCGGGGAGCTGTTTTTT. It yields the protein CARSLGTGNTGELFF.

The rearrangement joins TRBV28 to TRBJ2-7; TRBD1 or TRBD2 may be the D gene (5 bases each). This CDR3 region has 14 residues. V lost 6 bases, J lost 5 bases, and 17 bases lay in between. Germline CDR1 is MDHEN and CDR2 is SYDVKM. The CDR3, as DNA: TGTGCCAGCAGGTCCGGGACGGTCTACCACGAGCAGTACTTC. This translates into CASRSGTVYHEQYF.